These T cell receptor beta chains were read from a single sample in a study of follicular helper T cells after annual influenza vaccination. Libraries were prepared by immunoSEQ multiplex PCR; TCRdb keeps only in-frame clonotypes and omits some of them. The sample contains 13,000 to 15,000 clones, roughly four fifths of which appear only once. Sequencing used CXCR5- memory CD4+ T cells sorted from blood, obtained on the day of influenza vaccination. The receptors here all came from an adult who received the influenza vaccine. CDR3s leave out the opening cysteine and the closing phenylalanine or tryptophan. The D gene is left open where the match is weak. The listing skips clone size in some rows; elsewhere it reads once, few, many or a size class.

clone_size: few
v_call: TRBV18
cdr3_length: 12
d_call: TRBD1
cdr3_aa: ASSRDSYNSPLH

clone_size: few
v_call: TRBV28
cdr3_length: 13
d_call: .
cdr3_aa: ASSLGGYANYGYT

clone_size: .
v_call: TRBV18
cdr3_length: 16
d_call: .
cdr3_aa: ASSPRVQTAKANEKLF

clone_size: few
v_call: TRBV6-1
cdr3_length: 12
d_call: .
cdr3_aa: ASTPSADNSPLH

clone_size: .
v_call: TRBV7-8
cdr3_length: 14
d_call: .
cdr3_aa: ASRATAGGLNTEAF

clone_size: .
v_call: TRBV7-9
cdr3_length: 12
d_call: TRBD1
cdr3_aa: ASIPTGTGNTIY

clone_size: .
v_call: TRBV19
cdr3_length: 15
d_call: .
cdr3_aa: ASSNGGSPLSGNTIY

clone_size: .
v_call: TRBV7-2
cdr3_length: 14
d_call: TRBD2
cdr3_aa: ASRPAGGSSTDTQY

clone_size: .
v_call: TRBV28
cdr3_length: 13
d_call: .
cdr3_aa: ASSISNGLRPPQH

clone_size: .
v_call: TRBV27
cdr3_length: 13
d_call: TRBD2
cdr3_aa: ASSAYGTRTYEQY

clone_size: .
v_call: TRBV5-1
cdr3_length: 12
d_call: .
cdr3_aa: ASSLAGDADTQY

clone_size: .
v_call: TRBV28
cdr3_length: 13
d_call: .
cdr3_aa: ATTRGGPSNQPQH

clone_size: once
v_call: TRBV7-6
cdr3_length: 17
d_call: TRBD1
cdr3_aa: ASSLDYSTRGLAGNTIY

clone_size: .
v_call: TRBV7-9
cdr3_length: 13
d_call: .
cdr3_aa: ASSLGQGPLDTQY

clone_size: .
v_call: TRBV27
cdr3_length: 16
d_call: .
cdr3_aa: ASSPLHLRFSGANVLT

clone_size: .
v_call: TRBV28
cdr3_length: 14
d_call: .
cdr3_aa: ASSLDRGGYNSPLH

clone_size: .
v_call: TRBV5-1
cdr3_length: 13
d_call: TRBD2
cdr3_aa: ASSLGTSGGETQY

clone_size: .
v_call: TRBV4-2
cdr3_length: 17
d_call: .
cdr3_aa: ASSQVIGSQSLSGNTIY

clone_size: .
v_call: TRBV28
cdr3_length: 11
d_call: .
cdr3_aa: ASSTQNTGELF

clone_size: .
v_call: TRBV5-1
cdr3_length: 9
d_call: .
cdr3_aa: ASSLGDIQY

clone_size: .
v_call: TRBV5-6
cdr3_length: 12
d_call: .
cdr3_aa: ASSEGTTGNTIY

clone_size: once
v_call: TRBV29-1
cdr3_length: 12
d_call: TRBD1
cdr3_aa: SVSDRVRTGELF

clone_size: few
v_call: TRBV6-1
cdr3_length: 11
d_call: .
cdr3_aa: ASSLLGVETQY

clone_size: .
v_call: TRBV10-2
cdr3_length: 10
d_call: .
cdr3_aa: ASSPRIEKLF

clone_size: few
v_call: TRBV7-9
cdr3_length: 14
d_call: TRBD1
cdr3_aa: ASSLPWGQIRDEQY

clone_size: .
v_call: TRBV6-5
cdr3_length: 9
d_call: TRBD1
cdr3_aa: ASSTGAQAF

clone_size: .
v_call: TRBV27
cdr3_length: 14
d_call: TRBD1
cdr3_aa: ASSTRTGGFDHPQH